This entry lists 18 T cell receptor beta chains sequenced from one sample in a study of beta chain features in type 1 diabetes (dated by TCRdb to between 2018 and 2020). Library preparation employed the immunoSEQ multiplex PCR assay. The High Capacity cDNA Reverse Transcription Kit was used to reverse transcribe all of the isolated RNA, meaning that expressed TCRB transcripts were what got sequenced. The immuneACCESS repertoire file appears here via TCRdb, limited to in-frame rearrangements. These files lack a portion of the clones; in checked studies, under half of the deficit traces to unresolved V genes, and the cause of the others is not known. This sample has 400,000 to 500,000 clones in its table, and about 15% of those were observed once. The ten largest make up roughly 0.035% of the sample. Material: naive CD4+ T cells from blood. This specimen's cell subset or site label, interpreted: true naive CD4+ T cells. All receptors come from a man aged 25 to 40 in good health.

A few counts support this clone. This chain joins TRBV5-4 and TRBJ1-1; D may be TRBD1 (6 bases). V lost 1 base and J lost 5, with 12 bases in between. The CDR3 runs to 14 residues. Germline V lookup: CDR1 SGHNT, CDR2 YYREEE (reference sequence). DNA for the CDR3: TGTGCCAGCAGCTTGACAGGGACGCGGACTGAAGCTTTCTTT. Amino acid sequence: CASSLTGTRTEAFF.

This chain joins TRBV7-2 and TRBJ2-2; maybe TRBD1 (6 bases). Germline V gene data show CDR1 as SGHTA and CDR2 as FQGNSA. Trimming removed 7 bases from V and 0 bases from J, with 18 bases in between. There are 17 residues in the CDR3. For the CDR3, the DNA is TGTGCCAGCACCCCAGGGGAGAGAACTTCGAACACCGGGGAGCTGTTTTTT. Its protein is CASTPGERTSNTGELFF.

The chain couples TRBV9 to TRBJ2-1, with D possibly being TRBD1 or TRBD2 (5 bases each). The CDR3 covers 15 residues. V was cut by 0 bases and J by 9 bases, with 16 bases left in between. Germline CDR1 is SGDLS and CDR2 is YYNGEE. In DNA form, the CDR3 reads TGTGCCAGCAGCGTAGGGGGGTCAGCTCAGGGTGAGCAGTTCTTC. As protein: CASSVGGSAQGEQFF.

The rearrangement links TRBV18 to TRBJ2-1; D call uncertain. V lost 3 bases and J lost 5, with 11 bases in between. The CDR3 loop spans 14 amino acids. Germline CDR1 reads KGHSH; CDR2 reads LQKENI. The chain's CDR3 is CASSPAAMNNEQFF. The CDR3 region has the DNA TGTGCCAGCTCACCTGCAGCGATGAACAATGAGCAGTTCTTC. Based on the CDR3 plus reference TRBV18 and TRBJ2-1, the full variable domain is NAGVMQNPRHLVRRRGQEARLRCSPMKGHSHVYWYRQLPEEGLKFMVYLQKENIIDESGMPKERFSAEFPKEGPSILRIQQVVRGDSAAYFCASSPAAMNNEQFFGPGTRLTVL.

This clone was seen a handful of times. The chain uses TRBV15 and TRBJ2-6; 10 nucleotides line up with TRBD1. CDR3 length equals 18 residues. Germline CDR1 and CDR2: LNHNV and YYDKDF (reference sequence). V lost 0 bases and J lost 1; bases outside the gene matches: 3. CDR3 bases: TGTGCCACCAGCAGAGATCCGGGACAGGGGTCTGGGGCCAACGTCCTGACTTTC. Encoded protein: CATSRDPGQGSGANVLTF. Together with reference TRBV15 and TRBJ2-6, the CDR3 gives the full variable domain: DAMVIQNPRYQVTQFGKPVTLSCSQTLNHNVMYWYQQKSSQAPKLLFHYYDKDFNNEADTPDNFQSRRPNTSFCFLDIRSPGLGDTAMYLCATSRDPGQGSGANVLTFGAGSRLTVL.

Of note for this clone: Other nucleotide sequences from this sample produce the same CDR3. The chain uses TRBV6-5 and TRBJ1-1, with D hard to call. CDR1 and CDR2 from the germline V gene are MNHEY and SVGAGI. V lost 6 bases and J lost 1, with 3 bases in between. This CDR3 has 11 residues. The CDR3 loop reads CASRRNTEAFF. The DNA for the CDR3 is TGTGCCAGCAGGAGGAACACTGAAGCTTTCTTT.

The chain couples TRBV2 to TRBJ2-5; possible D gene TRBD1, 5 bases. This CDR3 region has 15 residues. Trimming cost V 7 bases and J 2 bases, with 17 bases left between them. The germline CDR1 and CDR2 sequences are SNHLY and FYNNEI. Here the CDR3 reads CASNRQGPKQETQYF. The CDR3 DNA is TGTGCCAGCAATCGTCAGGGCCCCAAACAAGAGACCCAGTACTTC.

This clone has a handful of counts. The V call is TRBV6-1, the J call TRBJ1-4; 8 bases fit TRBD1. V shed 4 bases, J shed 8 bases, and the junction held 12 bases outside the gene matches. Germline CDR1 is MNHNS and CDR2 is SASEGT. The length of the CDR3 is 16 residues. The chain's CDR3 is CASSVSLGQGGEKLFF. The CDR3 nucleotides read TGTGCCAGCAGTGTCAGTTTAGGACAGGGTGGAGAAAAACTGTTTTTT.

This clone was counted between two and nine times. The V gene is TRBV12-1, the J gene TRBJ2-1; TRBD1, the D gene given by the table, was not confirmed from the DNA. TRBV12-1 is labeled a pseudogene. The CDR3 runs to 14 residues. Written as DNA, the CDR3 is TGTGCCCGCACCGGGACAGGGGGCATTAATGAGCAGTTCTTC. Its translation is CARTGTGGINEQFF.

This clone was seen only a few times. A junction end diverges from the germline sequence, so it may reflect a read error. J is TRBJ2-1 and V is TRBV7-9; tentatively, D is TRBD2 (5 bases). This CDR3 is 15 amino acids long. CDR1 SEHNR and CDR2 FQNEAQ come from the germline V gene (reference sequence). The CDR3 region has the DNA TGTGCCAGCAACTTAATCGGGGATTCGGGAAATGAGCAGTTCTTC. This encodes CASNLIGDSGNEQFF.

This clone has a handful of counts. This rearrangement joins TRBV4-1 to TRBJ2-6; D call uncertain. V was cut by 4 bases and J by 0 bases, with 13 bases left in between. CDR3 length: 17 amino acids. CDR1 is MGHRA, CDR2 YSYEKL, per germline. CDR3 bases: TGCGCCAGCAGCCTCGGGCAGGCCTACTCTGGGGCCAACGTCCTGACTTTC. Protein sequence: CASSLGQAYSGANVLTF.

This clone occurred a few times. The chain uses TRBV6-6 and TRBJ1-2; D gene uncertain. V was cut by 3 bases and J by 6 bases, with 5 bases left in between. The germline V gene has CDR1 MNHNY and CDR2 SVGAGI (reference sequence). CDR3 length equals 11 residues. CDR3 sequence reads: CASSYMDGYTF. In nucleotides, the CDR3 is TGTGCCAGCAGTTATATGGATGGCTACACCTTC.

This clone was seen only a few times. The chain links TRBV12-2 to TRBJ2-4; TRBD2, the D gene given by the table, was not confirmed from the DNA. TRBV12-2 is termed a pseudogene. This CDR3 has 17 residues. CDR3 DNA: TGTGCAAGTCGCTTAGGGCCTAGCGGGAGGGCCAGGAACATTCAGTACTTC. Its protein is CASRLGPSGRARNIQYF.

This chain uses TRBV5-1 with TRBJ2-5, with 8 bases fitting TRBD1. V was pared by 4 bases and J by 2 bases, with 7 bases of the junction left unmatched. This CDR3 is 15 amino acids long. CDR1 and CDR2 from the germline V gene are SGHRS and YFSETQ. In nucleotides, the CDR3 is TGCGCCAGCAGCCCAGGGGGCTCCGGGCAAGAGACCCAGTACTTC. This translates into CASSPGGSGQETQYF.

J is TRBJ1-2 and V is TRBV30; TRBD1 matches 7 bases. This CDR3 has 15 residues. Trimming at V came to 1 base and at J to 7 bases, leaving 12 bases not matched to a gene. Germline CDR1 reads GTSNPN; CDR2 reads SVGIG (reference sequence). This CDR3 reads CAWSARRDSQSGYTF. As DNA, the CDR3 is TGTGCCTGGAGTGCGAGAAGGGACAGCCAAAGTGGCTACACCTTC.

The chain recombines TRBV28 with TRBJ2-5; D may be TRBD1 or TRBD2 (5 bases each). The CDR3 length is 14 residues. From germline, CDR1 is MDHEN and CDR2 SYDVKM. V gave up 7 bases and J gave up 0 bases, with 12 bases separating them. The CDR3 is CASIRDPYQETQYF. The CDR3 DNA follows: TGTGCCAGCATACGGGACCCGTACCAAGAGACCCAGTACTTC.

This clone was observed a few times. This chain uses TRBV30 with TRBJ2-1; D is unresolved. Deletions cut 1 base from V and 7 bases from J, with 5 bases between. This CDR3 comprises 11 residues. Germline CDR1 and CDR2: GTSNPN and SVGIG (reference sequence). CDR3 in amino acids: CAWSAQNEQFF. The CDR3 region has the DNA TGTGCCTGGAGTGCTCAGAATGAGCAGTTCTTC.

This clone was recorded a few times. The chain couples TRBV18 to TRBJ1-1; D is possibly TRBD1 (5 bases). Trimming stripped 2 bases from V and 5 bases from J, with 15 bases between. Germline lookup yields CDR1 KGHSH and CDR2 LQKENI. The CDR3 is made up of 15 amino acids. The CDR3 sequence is CASSPSGTMGTEAFF. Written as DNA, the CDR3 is TGTGCCAGCTCACCATCAGGGACGATGGGGACTGAAGCTTTCTTT.